The 23 T cell receptor beta chains in this list originate from one sample, sequenced in a study of OX40 agonist ivuxolimab in advanced cancers. The data were produced by immunoSEQ multiplex PCR, yet TCRdb's version contains in-frame clones alone and is incomplete. The profile shows tens of thousands of clones, 70% to 90% of them singletons. This specimen was CD4+ or CD8+ T cells sorted from blood, taken in a trial of the OX40 agonist ivuxolimab. The receptors derive from an adult with an advanced solid tumor such as melanoma, head and neck, liver or kidney cancer.

The chain is built from TRBV5-1 and TRBJ2-3, with 7 bases fitting TRBD1. There are 17 residues in the CDR3. V shed 2 bases, J shed 2 bases, and the junction held 11 bases outside the gene matches. CDR1 is SGHRS, CDR2 YFSETQ, per germline. The CDR3 reads CASSFGAGTDHTDTQYF. As DNA, the CDR3 is TGCGCCAGCAGCTTTGGAGCCGGGACAGACCACACAGATACGCAGTATTTT. The variable domain in full, with the rest retrieved from reference TRBV5-1 and TRBJ2-3, is KAGVTQTPRYLIKTRGQQVTLSCSPISGHRSVSWYQQTPGQGLQFLFEYFSETQRNKGNFPGRFSGRQFSNSRSEMNVSTLELGDSALYLCASSFGAGTDHTDTQYFGPGTRLTVL.

The rearrangement uses TRBV4-1 and TRBJ2-3; D unresolved. The V and J ends lost 3 bases and 0 bases respectively, with 13 bases between them. Germline CDR1 and CDR2: MGHRA and YSYEKL. This CDR3 region has 16 residues. DNA for the CDR3: TGCGCCAGCAGCCACCCCCTACTCAGGAGCACAGATACGCAGTATTTT. Amino acids: CASSHPLLRSTDTQYF.

This chain uses TRBV6-6 with TRBJ2-3; possibly TRBD2 for D (6 bases). Germline CDR1 MNHNY, CDR2 SVGAGI (reference sequence). This CDR3 has 15 residues. V dropped 6 bases and J dropped 4 bases, with 17 bases sitting between them. The CDR3, as DNA: TGTGCCAGCAGATCCCGACCTCGGGGGTCAGATACGCAGTATTTT. Amino acids: CASRSRPRGSDTQYF.

The chain employs TRBV5-4 and TRBJ2-7; the match to TRBD1 covers 7 bases. V lost 5 bases and J lost 5; bases outside the gene matches: 7. This CDR3 is built from 13 residues. The germline gives CDR1 SGHNT, CDR2 YYREEE (reference sequence). The CDR3 DNA reads TGTGCCAGCAGACAGGGGATACTCGACGAGCAGTACTTC. It encodes CASRQGILDEQYF.

The chain uses TRBV7-8 and TRBJ2-6, with no clear D. Germline V gene lookup returns CDR1 SGHVS and CDR2 FQNEAQ. V was clipped by 5 bases and J by 2 bases, with 7 bases between them. The CDR3 runs to 14 residues. The CDR3 reads CASSPAAGANVLTF. CDR3 bases: TGTGCCAGCAGCCCAGCAGCTGGGGCCAACGTCCTGACTTTC.

The chain is built from TRBV30 and TRBJ2-5, with 8 bases aligning to TRBD2. V was clipped by 7 bases and J by 0 bases; unmatched bases: 7. CDR1 is GTSNPN, CDR2 SVGIG, per germline (reference sequence). CDR3 length: 14 amino acids. DNA for the CDR3: TGTGCCTTTCATTTAGCGGGGTACCAAGAGACCCAGTACTTC. Protein: CAFHLAGYQETQYF.

This sequence joins TRBV7-6 and TRBJ2-7; D unclear. The V gene's germline CDR1 is SGHVS and CDR2 FNYEAQ. Trimming removed 0 bases from V and 0 bases from J, with 6 bases in between. This CDR3 comprises 14 residues. The CDR3 loop is CASSLARYSYEQYF. DNA for the CDR3: TGTGCCAGCAGCTTAGCCAGATACTCCTACGAGCAGTACTTC.

The CDR3 coding sequence is TGTGCCTGGAGCTTGACAGGGGCCCCAGATACGCAGTATTTT. Translating gives CAWSLTGAPDTQYF. J is TRBJ2-3 and V is TRBV30; 8 bases match TRBD1. V dropped 3 bases and J dropped 4; count of bases not matched to a gene: 6. The germline gives CDR1 GTSNPN, CDR2 SVGIG (reference sequence). The CDR3 is 14 amino acids. Full variable domain (rest looked up from reference TRBV30 and TRBJ2-3): SQTIHQWPATLVQPVGSPLSLECTVEGTSNPNLYWYRQAAGRGLQLLFYSVGIGQISSEVPQNLSASRPQDRQFILSSKKLLLSDSGFYLCAWSLTGAPDTQYFGPGTRLTVL.

V is TRBV10-1 and J is TRBJ2-5; D is perhaps TRBD2 (6 bases). The V end was cut by 0 bases, the J end by 1 base, with 9 bases between. The germline V gene has CDR1 WNHNN and CDR2 SYGVQD (reference sequence). The length of the CDR3 is 15 residues. This CDR3 is CASSESGGPQETQYF. In nucleotides, the CDR3 is TGCGCCAGCAGTGAGTCGGGAGGACCCCAAGAGACCCAGTACTTC.

The chain carries TRBV27 and TRBJ2-7, with 7 nucleotides matching TRBD2. This CDR3 is built from 13 residues. The trim removed 8 bases at V and 7 bases at J, leaving 11 bases unmatched. The germline V gene has CDR1 MNHEY and CDR2 SMNVEV (reference sequence). The CDR3 region is CASCPLRGVEQYF. The CDR3 nucleotides are TGTGCCAGCTGTCCCCTTCGGGGGGTAGAGCAGTACTTC.

This clone was found a few times. This rearrangement joins TRBV18 to TRBJ1-4, with D tentatively TRBD1 (5 bases). Germline values: CDR1 KGHSH, CDR2 LQKENI. The germline V and J ends were trimmed by 6 bases and 8 bases, with 16 bases remaining between them. The CDR3 contains 14 residues. CDR3 residues: CASSFGTAREKLFF. In DNA form, the CDR3 reads TGTGCCAGCTCGTTCGGGACTGCCCGCGAAAAACTGTTTTTT.

The chain is built from TRBV7-9 and TRBJ2-5, with 7 nucleotides matching TRBD1. Germline V lookup: CDR1 SEHNR, CDR2 FQNEAQ (reference sequence). This CDR3 is built from 15 residues. Trimming removed 3 bases from V and 5 bases from J; junction bases left unmatched: 9. The CDR3 spells CASSFRPGGLETQYF. For the CDR3, the DNA is TGTGCCAGCAGCTTTCGACCAGGGGGTTTGGAGACCCAGTACTTC.

This chain joins TRBV25-1 and TRBJ2-5; 12 bases line up with TRBD2. The V and J ends lost 2 bases and 7 bases, in that order; junction bases with no gene match: 11. This CDR3 has 17 amino acids. CDR1 is MGHDK, CDR2 SYGVNS, per germline. DNA of the CDR3: TGTGCCAGCAGTGAAGGCCGACTAGCGGGAGTGGGGCGGACCCAGTACTTC. As protein: CASSEGRLAGVGRTQYF.

This clone was observed a single time. The chain is built from TRBV2 and TRBJ2-1, with 10 nucleotides matching TRBD2. The germline V gene encodes CDR1 SNHLY and CDR2 FYNNEI. After removal of 5 bases from V and 6 bases from J, the junction contained 4 bases not matched to a gene. This CDR3 spans 14 amino acids. The CDR3 DNA reads TGTGCCAGCAGTTCCGGGACTAGCGCCAATGAGCAGTTCTTC. Translating gives CASSSGTSANEQFF.

V usage is TRBV5-1 and J usage is TRBJ2-6; D unresolved. The CDR3 has 15 amino acids. Germline V gene data show CDR1 as SGHRS and CDR2 as YFSETQ. V was pared by 2 bases and J by 0 bases, with 6 bases between. The CDR3 is CASSFGNSGANVLTF. As DNA, the CDR3 is TGCGCCAGCAGCTTCGGCAACTCTGGGGCCAACGTCCTGACTTTC.

This clone occurred a few times. V usage is TRBV15 and J usage is TRBJ2-7; D assignment may be TRBD1 or TRBD2 (5 bases each). Trimming pared 1 base from V and 0 bases from J, leaving 13 bases between. This CDR3 has 16 residues. Per the germline V gene, CDR1 is LNHNV and CDR2 is YYDKDF (reference sequence). CDR3 sequence (DNA): TGTGCCACCAGCAGAGTGGGGACGGGCTCCTCCTACGAGCAGTACTTC. This codes for CATSRVGTGSSYEQYF.

This clone was picked up a small number of times. This chain joins TRBV9 and TRBJ2-3, with a weak D call TRBD1 (5 bases). The CDR3 sequence is 13 residues long. V lost 7 bases, J lost 2 bases, and 11 bases lay in between. Germline V gene lookup returns CDR1 SGDLS and CDR2 YYNGEE. CDR3 in DNA: TGTGCCAGCTCCCCAGGGTTCACAGATACGCAGTATTTT. Translated: CASSPGFTDTQYF.

The CDR3 DNA reads TGTGCCAGCTCACCGGGTCTAGCGGGAGGAGAGACCCAGTACTTC. It yields the protein CASSPGLAGGETQYF. This sequence joins TRBV18 and TRBJ2-5; 11 nucleotides match TRBD2. The J segment lost 4 bases and the V segment lost 3 bases, leaving 4 bases of the junction unmatched. CDR3 length: 15 amino acids. Germline CDR1 and CDR2: KGHSH and LQKENI.

The chain links TRBV11-2 to TRBJ2-1, with 15 bases matching TRBD2. Germline CDR1 is SGHAT and CDR2 is FQNNGV. This CDR3 spans 17 amino acids. The V gene end was trimmed by 1 base and the J gene end by 5 bases; junction bases not matched to a gene: 3. CDR3 amino acids: CASSLGTSGRADNEQFF. As DNA, the CDR3 is TGTGCCAGCAGCTTAGGGACTAGCGGGAGGGCCGACAATGAGCAGTTCTTC. The full variable domain, in which reference TRBV11-2 and TRBJ2-1 provide the parts outside the CDR3, is EAGVAQSPRYKIIEKRQSVAFWCNPISGHATLYWYQQILGQGPKLLIQFQNNGVVDDSQLPKDRFSAERLKGVDSTLKIQPAKLEDSAVYLCASSLGTSGRADNEQFFGPGTRLTVL.

This chain joins TRBV30 and TRBJ1-1; 8 nucleotides align to TRBD1. With V trimmed by 4 bases and J by 2 bases, 6 bases remained unmatched. CDR1 and CDR2 from the germline V gene are GTSNPN and SVGIG (reference sequence). CDR3 length equals 14 residues. The DNA of the CDR3 is TGTGCCTGGACCCGGACAGGGTTAAACACTGAAGCTTTCTTT. Translated: CAWTRTGLNTEAFF.

The gene calls are TRBV27 and TRBJ2-1, with D maybe TRBD1 (5 bases). The CDR3 extends over 15 amino acids. V lost 2 bases and J lost 4, with 12 bases in between. Germline CDR1 MNHEY, CDR2 SMNVEV (reference sequence). CDR3 DNA sequence: TGTGCCAGCAGTTTACGCGGACAAGCTTACAATGAGCAGTTCTTC. Protein sequence: CASSLRGQAYNEQFF.

The chain couples TRBV6-6 to TRBJ2-1; D unclear. The CDR3 covers 13 residues. Germline V gene sequence: CDR1 MNHNY, CDR2 SVGAGI (reference sequence). Trimming shortened V by 2 bases and J by 10 bases, and 12 bases separated the two germline ends. The CDR3: CASSYGDLGEQFF. The CDR3 DNA follows: TGTGCCAGCAGTTACGGGGATCTAGGGGAGCAGTTCTTC.

The chain combines TRBV28 with TRBJ1-5; D is undetermined. Germline V gene lookup returns CDR1 MDHEN and CDR2 SYDVKM. V lost 6 bases, J lost 0 bases, and 15 bases lay in between. The CDR3 is made up of 16 amino acids. CDR3 DNA sequence: TGTGCCAGCAGCTTGCGGGCCGTCTATAGCAATCAGCCCCAGCATTTT. It encodes CASSLRAVYSNQPQHF.